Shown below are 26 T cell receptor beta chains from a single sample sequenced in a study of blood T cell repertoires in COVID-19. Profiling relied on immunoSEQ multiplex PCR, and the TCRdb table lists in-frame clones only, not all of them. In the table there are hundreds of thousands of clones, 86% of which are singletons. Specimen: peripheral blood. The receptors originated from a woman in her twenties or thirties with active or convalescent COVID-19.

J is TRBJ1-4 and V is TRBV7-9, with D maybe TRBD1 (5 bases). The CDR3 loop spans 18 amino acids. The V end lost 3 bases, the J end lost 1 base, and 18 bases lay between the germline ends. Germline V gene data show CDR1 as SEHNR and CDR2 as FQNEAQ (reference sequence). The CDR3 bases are TGTGCCAGCAGCTTGTGTGAACCGACTAGGGGAACTAATGAAAAACTGTTTTTT. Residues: CASSLCEPTRGTNEKLFF.

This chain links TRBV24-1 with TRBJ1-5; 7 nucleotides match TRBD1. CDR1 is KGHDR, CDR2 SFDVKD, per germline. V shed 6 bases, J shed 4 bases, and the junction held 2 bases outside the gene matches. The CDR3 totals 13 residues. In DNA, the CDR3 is TGTGCCACCAGTCCGGGACAGAATCAGCCCCAGCATTTT. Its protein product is CATSPGQNQPQHF.

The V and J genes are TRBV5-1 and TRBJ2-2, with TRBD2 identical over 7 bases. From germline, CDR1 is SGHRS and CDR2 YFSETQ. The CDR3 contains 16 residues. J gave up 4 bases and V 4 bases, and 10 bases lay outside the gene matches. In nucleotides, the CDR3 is TGCGCCAGCAGCACCAACCAGGGAGGGAGCACCGGGGAGCTGTTTTTT. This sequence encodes CASSTNQGGSTGELFF.

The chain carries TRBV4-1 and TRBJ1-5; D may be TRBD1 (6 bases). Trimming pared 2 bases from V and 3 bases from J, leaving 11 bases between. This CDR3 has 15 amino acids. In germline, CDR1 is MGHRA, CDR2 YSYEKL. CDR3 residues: CASSQFRDTNQPQHF. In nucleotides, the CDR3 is TGCGCCAGCAGCCAATTCCGGGACACCAATCAGCCCCAGCATTTT.

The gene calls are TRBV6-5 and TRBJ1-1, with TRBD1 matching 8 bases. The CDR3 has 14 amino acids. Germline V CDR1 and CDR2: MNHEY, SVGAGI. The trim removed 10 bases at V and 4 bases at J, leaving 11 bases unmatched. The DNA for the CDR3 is TGTGCCACCAACCTCGGACAGGGTGGCACTGAAGCTTTCTTT. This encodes CATNLGQGGTEAFF.

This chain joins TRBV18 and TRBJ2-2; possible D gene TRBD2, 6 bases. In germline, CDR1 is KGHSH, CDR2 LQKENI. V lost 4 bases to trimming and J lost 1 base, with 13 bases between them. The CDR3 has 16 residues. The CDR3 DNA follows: TGTGCCAGCTCACTAACCGGGACTGAGAACACCGGGGAGCTGTTTTTT. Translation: CASSLTGTENTGELFF.

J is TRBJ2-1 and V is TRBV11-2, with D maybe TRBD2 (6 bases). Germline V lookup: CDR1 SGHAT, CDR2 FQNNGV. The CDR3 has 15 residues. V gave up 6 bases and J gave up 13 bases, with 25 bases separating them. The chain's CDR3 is CASSGLTGVRMGQFF. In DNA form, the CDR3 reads TGTGCCAGCAGTGGTCTGACGGGAGTCCGTATGGGTCAGTTCTTC.

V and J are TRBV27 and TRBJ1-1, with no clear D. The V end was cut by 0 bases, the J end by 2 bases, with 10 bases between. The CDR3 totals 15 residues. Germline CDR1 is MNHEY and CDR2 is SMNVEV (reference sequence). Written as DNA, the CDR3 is TGTGCCAGCAGTTTATCGAAAGGAGCAAACACTGAAGCTTTCTTT. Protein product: CASSLSKGANTEAFF.

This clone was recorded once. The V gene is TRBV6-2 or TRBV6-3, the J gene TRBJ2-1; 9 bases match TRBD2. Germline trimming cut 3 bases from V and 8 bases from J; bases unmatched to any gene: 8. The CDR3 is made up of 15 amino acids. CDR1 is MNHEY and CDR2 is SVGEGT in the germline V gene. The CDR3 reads CASSYVAGEVDEQFF. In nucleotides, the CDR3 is TGTGCCAGCAGTTATGTAGCGGGAGAGGTTGATGAGCAGTTCTTC.

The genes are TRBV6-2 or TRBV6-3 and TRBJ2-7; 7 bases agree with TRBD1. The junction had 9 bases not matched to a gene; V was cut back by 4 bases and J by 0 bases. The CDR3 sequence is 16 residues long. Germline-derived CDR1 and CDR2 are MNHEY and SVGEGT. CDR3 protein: CASSSLLRQGSYEQYF. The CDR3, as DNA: TGTGCCAGCAGTTCCCTATTAAGACAGGGCTCCTACGAGCAGTACTTC.

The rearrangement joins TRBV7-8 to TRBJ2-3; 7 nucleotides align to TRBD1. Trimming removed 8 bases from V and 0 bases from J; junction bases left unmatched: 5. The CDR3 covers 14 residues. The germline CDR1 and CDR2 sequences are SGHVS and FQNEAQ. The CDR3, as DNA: TGTGCCAGCTATAAGGGGGCTAGCACAGATACGCAGTATTTT. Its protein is CASYKGASTDTQYF.

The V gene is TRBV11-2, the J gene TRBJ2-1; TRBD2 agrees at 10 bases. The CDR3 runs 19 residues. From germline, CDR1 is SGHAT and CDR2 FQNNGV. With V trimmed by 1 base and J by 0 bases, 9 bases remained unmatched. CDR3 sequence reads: CASSLGDLAGVSSYNEQFF. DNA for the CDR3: TGTGCCAGCAGCTTAGGGGATCTAGCGGGGGTGAGCTCCTACAATGAGCAGTTCTTC.

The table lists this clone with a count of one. This CDR3 is CASSERETGASYTF. For the CDR3, the DNA is TGTGCCAGCAGTGAACGCGAGACAGGAGCCTCCTACACCTTC. This chain uses TRBV6-1 with TRBJ1-2; a possible D gene is TRBD1 (6 bases). This CDR3 has 14 residues. With 2 bases removed from V and 10 bases from J, the gap between germline ends came to 17 bases. Germline values: CDR1 MNHNS, CDR2 SASEGT.

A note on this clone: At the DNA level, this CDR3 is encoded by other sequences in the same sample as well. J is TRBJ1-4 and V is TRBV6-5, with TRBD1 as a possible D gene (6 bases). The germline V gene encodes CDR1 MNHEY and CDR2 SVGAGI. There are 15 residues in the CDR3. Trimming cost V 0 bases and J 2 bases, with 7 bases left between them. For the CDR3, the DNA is TGTGCCAGCAGTTACTCGGGGGCTACTAATGAAAAACTGTTTTTT. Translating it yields CASSYSGATNEKLFF.

The CDR3 DNA follows: TGCGCCAGCAGCCAACAGGGGGCAGGAGAGACCCAGTACTTC. Its translation: CASSQQGAGETQYF. The chain combines TRBV5-1 with TRBJ2-5, with 9 nucleotides matching TRBD1. Losses at the gene ends were 4 bases for V and 4 bases for J; bases not matched to a gene: 5. This CDR3 is built from 14 residues. The germline V gene encodes CDR1 SGHRS and CDR2 YFSETQ.

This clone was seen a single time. The chain's CDR3 is CAILQGTGYTF. CDR3 coding DNA: TGTGCCATCCTACAGGGAACCGGCTACACCTTC. The chain links TRBV7-2 to TRBJ1-2; maybe TRBD1 (6 bases). This CDR3 contains 11 residues. Trimming removed 10 bases at V and 8 bases at J, with 14 bases between. The V gene's germline CDR1 is SGHTA and CDR2 FQGNSA.

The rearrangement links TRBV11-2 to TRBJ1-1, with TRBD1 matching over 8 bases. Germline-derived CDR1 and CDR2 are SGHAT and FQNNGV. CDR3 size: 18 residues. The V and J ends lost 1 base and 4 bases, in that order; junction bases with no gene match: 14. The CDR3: CASSLVIFATGDGTEAFF. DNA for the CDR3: TGTGCCAGCAGCTTAGTAATCTTCGCGACAGGGGACGGCACTGAAGCTTTCTTT. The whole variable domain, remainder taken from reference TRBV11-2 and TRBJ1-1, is EAGVAQSPRYKIIEKRQSVAFWCNPISGHATLYWYQQILGQGPKLLIQFQNNGVVDDSQLPKDRFSAERLKGVDSTLKIQPAKLEDSAVYLCASSLVIFATGDGTEAFFGQGTRLTVV.

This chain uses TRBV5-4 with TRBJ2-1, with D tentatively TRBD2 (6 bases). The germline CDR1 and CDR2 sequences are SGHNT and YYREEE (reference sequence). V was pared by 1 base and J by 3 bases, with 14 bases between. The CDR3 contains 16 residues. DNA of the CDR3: TGTGCCAGCAGCTTGTTCGGAGGGCTTCTCTACAATGAGCAGTTCTTC. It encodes CASSLFGGLLYNEQFF. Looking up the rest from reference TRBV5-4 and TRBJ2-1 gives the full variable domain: ETGVTQSPTHLIKTRGQQVTLRCSSQSGHNTVSWYQQALGQGPQFIFQYYREEENGRGNFPPRFSGLQFPNYSSELNVNALELDDSALYLCASSLFGGLLYNEQFFGPGTRLTVL.

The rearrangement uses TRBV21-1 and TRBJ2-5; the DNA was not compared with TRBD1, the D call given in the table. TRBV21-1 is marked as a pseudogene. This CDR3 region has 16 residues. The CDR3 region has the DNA TGTGCCAGCAGCTTAAAGCCGGGACAGGGGAAAGAGACCCAGTACTTC. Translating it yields CASSLKPGQGKETQYF.

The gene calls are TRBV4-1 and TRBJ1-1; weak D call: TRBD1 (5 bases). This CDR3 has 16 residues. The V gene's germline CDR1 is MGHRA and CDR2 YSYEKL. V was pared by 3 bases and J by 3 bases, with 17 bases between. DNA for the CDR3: TGCGCCAGCAGCCAGGGGGGTGCAGTAAGCTACACTGAAGCTTTCTTT. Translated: CASSQGGAVSYTEAFF.

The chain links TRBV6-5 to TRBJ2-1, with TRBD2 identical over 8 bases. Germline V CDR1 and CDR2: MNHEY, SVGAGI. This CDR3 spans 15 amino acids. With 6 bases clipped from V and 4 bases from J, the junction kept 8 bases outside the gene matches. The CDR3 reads CASSQTAGEYNEQFF. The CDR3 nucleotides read TGTGCCAGCAGCCAAACAGCGGGGGAGTACAATGAGCAGTTCTTC.

The CDR3 here is CSASQTQNEQYF. Here the CDR3 DNA reads TGCAGTGCTAGTCAAACCCAGAACGAGCAGTACTTC. The chain combines TRBV20-1 with TRBJ2-7; no clear D. Deletions cut 3 bases from V and 5 bases from J, with 11 bases between. Germline-derived CDR1 and CDR2 are DFQATT and SNEGSKA (reference sequence). This CDR3 is 12 amino acids long.

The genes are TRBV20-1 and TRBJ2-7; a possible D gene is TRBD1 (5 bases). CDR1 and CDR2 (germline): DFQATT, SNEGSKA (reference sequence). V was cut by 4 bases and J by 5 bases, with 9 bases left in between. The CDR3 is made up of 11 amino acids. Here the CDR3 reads CSANRQNEQYF. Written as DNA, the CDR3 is TGCAGTGCTAATAGACAGAACGAGCAGTACTTC.

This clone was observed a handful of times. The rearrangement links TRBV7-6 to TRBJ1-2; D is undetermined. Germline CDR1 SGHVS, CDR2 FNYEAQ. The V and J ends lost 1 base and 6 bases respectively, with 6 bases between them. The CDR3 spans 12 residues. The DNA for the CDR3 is TGTGCCAGCAGCTTAGGGCTGGATGGCTACACCTTC. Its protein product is CASSLGLDGYTF.

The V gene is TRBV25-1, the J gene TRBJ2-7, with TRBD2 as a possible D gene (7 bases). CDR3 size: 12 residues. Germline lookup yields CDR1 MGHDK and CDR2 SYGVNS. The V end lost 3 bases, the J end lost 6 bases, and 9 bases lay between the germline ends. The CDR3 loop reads CASSDRGAEQYF. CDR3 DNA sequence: TGTGCCAGCAGTGACCGGGGGGCCGAGCAGTACTTC.

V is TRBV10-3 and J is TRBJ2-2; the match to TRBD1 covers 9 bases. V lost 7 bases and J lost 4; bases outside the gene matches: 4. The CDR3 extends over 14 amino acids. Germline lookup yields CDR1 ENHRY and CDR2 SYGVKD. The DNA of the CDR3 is TGTGCCATCACCTCGACAGGGGGCACCGGGGAGCTGTTTTTT. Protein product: CAITSTGGTGELFF.